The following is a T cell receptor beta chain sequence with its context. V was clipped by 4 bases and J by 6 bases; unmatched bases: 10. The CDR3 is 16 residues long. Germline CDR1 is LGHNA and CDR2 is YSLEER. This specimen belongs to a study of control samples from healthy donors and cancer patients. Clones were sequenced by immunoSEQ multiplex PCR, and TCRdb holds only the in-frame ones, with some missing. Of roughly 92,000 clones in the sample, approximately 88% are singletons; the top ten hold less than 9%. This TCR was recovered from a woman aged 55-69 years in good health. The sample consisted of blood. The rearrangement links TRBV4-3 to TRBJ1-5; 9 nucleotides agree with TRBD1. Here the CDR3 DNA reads TGCGCCAGCAGCCTCAGCGTACAGGGGGCGGGTCAGCCCCAGCATTTT. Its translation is CASSLSVQGAGQPQHF.